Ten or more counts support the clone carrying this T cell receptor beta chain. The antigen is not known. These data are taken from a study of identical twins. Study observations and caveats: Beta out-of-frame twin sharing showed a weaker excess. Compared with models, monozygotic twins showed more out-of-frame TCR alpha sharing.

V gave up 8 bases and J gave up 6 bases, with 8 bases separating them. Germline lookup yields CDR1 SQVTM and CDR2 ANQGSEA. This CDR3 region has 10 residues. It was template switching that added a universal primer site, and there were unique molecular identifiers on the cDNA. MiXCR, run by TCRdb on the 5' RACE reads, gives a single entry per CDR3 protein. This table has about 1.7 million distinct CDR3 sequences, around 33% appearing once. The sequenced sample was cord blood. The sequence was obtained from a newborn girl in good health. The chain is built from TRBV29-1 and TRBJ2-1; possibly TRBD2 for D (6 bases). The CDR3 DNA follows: TGCAGCCACGGGAGCAATGAGCAGTTCTTC. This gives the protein CSHGSNEQFF.